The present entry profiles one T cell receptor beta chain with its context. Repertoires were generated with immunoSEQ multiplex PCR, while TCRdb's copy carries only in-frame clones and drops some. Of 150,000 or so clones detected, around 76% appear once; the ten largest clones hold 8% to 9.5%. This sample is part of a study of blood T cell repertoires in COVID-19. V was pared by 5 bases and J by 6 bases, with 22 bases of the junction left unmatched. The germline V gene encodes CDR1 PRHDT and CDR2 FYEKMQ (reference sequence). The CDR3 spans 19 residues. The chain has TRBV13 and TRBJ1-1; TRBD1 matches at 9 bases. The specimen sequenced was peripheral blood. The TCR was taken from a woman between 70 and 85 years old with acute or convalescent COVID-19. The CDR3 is CASSKRPGTGRGIPAEAFF. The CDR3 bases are TGTGCCAGCAGCAAACGTCCCGGGACAGGGAGAGGTATCCCGGCTGAAGCTTTCTTT.